This T cell receptor (beta chain) was recovered during a study of shared clonotypes between healthy human individuals (dated by TCRdb to the early 2020s). A note on the overall study: A couple of women and three men aged 18 to 49 years were included in the cohort. Different laboratories and diverse techniques were used to prepare libraries and sequence TCR repertoires, to increase sequencing depth and limit assay-specific biases. For each donor, three plates each were used for CD4 naive and CD4 memory, two plates were used for CD8 naive, and one plate was used for CD8 memory. Each donor's leukapheresis produced roughly between roughly 0.85 and 9 billion PBMCs. To estimate repertoire size and how much clonotypes are shared between individuals, the study performed deep sequencing of blood TCR repertoires from about five healthy adults. On the study overall, not on this receptor specifically: Sharing across a few donors was observed for around 5% of naive CD4, under 4% of naive CD8, roughly 2.4% of memory CD4, and roughly 0.4% of memory CD8 clonotypes. The small number of donors limited the genetic and exposure-history diversity represented. Pairwise subsampling indicated that sequencing depth was expected to affect the degree of clonotype sharing among donors. Naive subsets generally had larger estimated clonotype richness than memory subsets did. Higher generation probabilities were observed for clonotypes shared by all four sorted-subset donors than for non-shared clonotypes. Sampling was limited to blood, and TCR repertoires in tissue likely differ from TCR repertoires in blood. Rarefaction of sorted-subset datasets indicated incomplete sequencing despite the large sequencing depth.

Using the deep immunoSEQ assay, TCR CDR3 regions were amplified from genomic DNA by multiplex PCR. Extracted genomic DNA from each cell subset was spread evenly across all wells of several immunoSEQ 96-well plates, with each plate serving as a replicate. For sorted subsets, each replicate PCR was loaded with 150 to 250 ng genomic DNA, equivalent to 32,000 or so T cell genomes. The purified libraries were quantified using a Qubit 3.0 fluorometer, sized with a Bioanalyzer 2100, and then quantified again using the KAPA Library Quantification kit. Every immunoSEQ 96-well plate was sequenced on a dedicated single-read 150-cycle Illumina NextSeq 550 flow cell. The original methods were these. Because the immunoSEQ output included only junctional sequences and no quality scores, the filtering could not be the same as the filtering used for full-length reads. To assign V/J genes and CDR3, sequences were annotated against IMGT germline references using PyIR, a Python wrapper for IgBLAST v1.9. Reads with weak V/J assignments (E-value above 1e-6), missing CDR3, stop codons, out-of-frame junctions, or ambiguous translated residues were removed. A V3J clonotype was defined by an identical inferred V gene, J gene, and CDR3 amino acid sequence. Percentage overlap between repertoires was calculated by dividing the number of shared unique clonotypes by the size of the smaller repertoire. Repertoire richness was assessed with RTK rarefaction, the Chao1 estimator, and Recon v2.1 estimates of unobserved clonotypes. For all TCRbeta clonotypes obtained by the gDNA method from a handful of donors, generation probabilities were computed with OLGA. As stored in TCRdb, this immuneACCESS dataset retains in-frame rearrangements with V and J assigned. A fraction of the clones does not appear; measured against another copy, unresolved V genes explain less than half of the discrepancy, and the remainder lacks a known reason. V, J and clone size reflect that table, while D and trimming were determined from the DNA. The sample records about 2.1 million clones, about 93% of which are singletons. More than 1.5% of the sample is in the top ten clones.

Measured from the cysteine to the phenylalanine, the CDR3 is 16 residues long. Only the CDR3 DNA stays, 48 bases, in frame from base 1. At the junction V is shortened by 0 bases and J by 7 bases, with 18 bases in between. CDR1 and CDR2 are drawn from the germline V gene: MNHEY, SVGAGI. For the CD8 naive samples, CD45RO-negative cells were positively selected for CCR7, yielding a CD45RA+CCR7+ population from which TemRA cells were excluded. The donors were healthy, HIV-negative adults who had no recently reported acute infections or vaccinations. Only Caucasian adults living in Nashville, Tennessee, USA were represented among the donors. After blood collection by leukapheresis, PBMCs were isolated using Ficoll-Histopaque density gradient centrifugation and then cryopreserved in the vapor phase of liquid nitrogen. Analytical flow cytometry was used to check the purity and quantity of every magnetically sorted T cell population. From each sorted fraction, genomic DNA was isolated and quantified by UV absorbance on a Nanodrop 2000c.

A note on this clone: No cognate antigen has been identified for it. Qualities for individual bases were not recorded, and no much larger clone is one base off.

This receptor chain uses TRBV6-5 and TRBJ2-5; a weak D assignment points to TRBD1 (5 bases agree). The sequence was obtained from a man between 18 and 35 years old in good health. Some clones in this sample may be carry-over from other donors' samples. Sample: naive CD8+ T cells from PBMCs. The cell subset or site label for this specimen denotes: CD45RA+CCR7+. The sequence in DNA is TGTGCCAGCAGTTACTCCCTTGGGTTCGCTCAGGGGACCCAGTACTTC. Its coded protein is CASSYSLGFAQGTQYF.